Listed below are T cell receptor beta chains from one sample, sequenced in a study of blood T cell repertoires in COVID-19. TCRdb's table, derived via immunoSEQ multiplex PCR, lists solely in-frame clones and lacks some. Here the sample spans roughly 500,000 clones, 88% being singletons. Sequences were obtained from PBMCs or T cells enriched from blood (not recorded which). These TCRs come from a woman in her 40s who had recovered from COVID-19. Both conserved end residues are part of each CDR3. The D gene is left open where the match is weak. Clone size is not always given. Where it is, it says once, few, many or a class for expanded clones.

-	TRBV4-3	TRBJ1-3	-	CASSQVTTENTIYF	TGCGCCAGCAGCCAAGTTACGACAGAAAACACCATATATTTT
-	TRBV9	TRBJ2-1	TRBD2	CASSLAGSSYNEQFF	TGTGCCAGCAGTCTAGCGGGGAGCTCCTACAATGAGCAGTTCTTC
-	TRBV19	TRBJ1-1	-	CASSIPGRTEAFF	TGTGCCAGTAGTATCCCCGGGAGGACTGAAGCTTTCTTT
-	TRBV29-1	TRBJ1-2	-	CSVASLEGYGYTF	TGCAGCGTCGCATCACTGGAGGGATATGGCTACACCTTC
-	TRBV27	TRBJ2-2	-	CASSFTPLFGIGELFF	TGTGCCAGCAGTTTTACCCCCCTCTTCGGGATCGGGGAGCTGTTTTTT
-	TRBV5-1	TRBJ1-1	TRBD1	CASSYLGQVNTEAFF	TGCGCCAGCAGCTACCTGGGACAGGTGAACACTGAAGCTTTCTTT
-	TRBV12-3/TRBV12-4	TRBJ1-2	-	CASSFRTHGYTF	TGTGCCAGCAGTTTTAGGACACATGGCTACACCTTC
-	TRBV4-3	TRBJ2-1	-	CASSQTSANYNEQFF	TGCGCCAGCAGCCAAACGAGCGCCAACTACAATGAGCAGTTCTTC
-	TRBV24-1	TRBJ2-3	TRBD2	CATSEGLAGTDTQYF	TGTGCCACCAGTGAGGGACTAGCGGGCACAGATACGCAGTATTTT
-	TRBV7-9	TRBJ2-7	-	CASSLEEFRAYEQYF	TGTGCCAGCAGCTTAGAGGAGTTCCGGGCCTACGAGCAGTACTTC
-	TRBV12-1	TRBJ1-2	-	CASSCRGYTF	TGTGCCAGCAGCTGCAGGGGCTACACCTTC
-	TRBV19	TRBJ1-5	TRBD1	CASSLQGAAGQPQHF	TGTGCCAGTAGCCTACAGGGGGCAGCTGGTCAGCCCCAGCATTTT
-	TRBV7-9	TRBJ2-4	TRBD2	CASSILAGVRKNIQYF	TGTGCCAGCAGCATACTAGCGGGAGTACGAAAAAACATTCAGTACTTC
-	TRBV4-1	TRBJ2-5	-	CASSQGSGRETQYF	TGCGCCAGCAGCCAAGGATCAGGGCGAGAGACCCAGTACTTC
-	TRBV30	TRBJ1-4	-	CAWGNRVNEKLFF	TGTGCCTGGGGAAACAGGGTAAATGAAAAACTGTTTTTT
-	TRBV12-5	TRBJ2-2	-	CASGLGSTGELFF	TGTGCTAGTGGTTTGGGCAGCACCGGGGAGCTGTTTTTT
-	TRBV15	TRBJ1-2	-	CATRDDYGYTF	TGTGCCACTCGGGATGACTATGGCTACACCTTC
few	TRBV14	TRBJ1-4	-	CASSQDRLKWEKLFF	TGTGCCAGCAGCCAAGATCGACTGAAGTGGGAAAAACTGTTTTTT
-	TRBV29-1	TRBJ1-1	-	CSVEHRQAQDTEAFF	TGCAGCGTTGAACACCGACAGGCCCAGGACACTGAAGCTTTCTTT
-	TRBV7-9	TRBJ2-6	-	CASSLGGVSGANVLTF	TGTGCCAGCAGCTTAGGCGGAGTCTCTGGGGCCAACGTCCTGACTTTC
-	TRBV12-3/TRBV12-4	TRBJ2-1	-	CASSRVSYNEQFF	TGTGCCAGCAGTCGTGTGTCCTACAATGAGCAGTTCTTC